The next 6 T cell receptor beta chains were all read from a single sample in a study of T cells in Graves' hyperthyroidism and ophthalmopathy. RNA transcripts served as the template for amplifying TCR beta CDR3 regions. HTBI primers were used for first-round RT-PCR of the TCR CDR3. One entry per CDR3 protein results from TCRdb running MiXCR on the multiplex PCR reads. The sample records under 400,000 distinct CDR3 sequences, about a sixth being singletons. Sequencing was done on a sample of blood. The receptors come from a woman in her late teens or twenties with Graves' hyperthyroidism that later progressed to Graves' ophthalmopathy.

This clonotype was observed many times. This sequence joins TRBV7-9 and TRBJ2-7; 7 bases are a match to TRBD2. Germline V gene data show CDR1 as SEHNR and CDR2 as FQNEAQ (reference sequence). The CDR3 has 9 amino acids. CDR3 sequence (DNA): TGTGCGGGGGGGAACGAGCAGTACTTC. Its translation is CAGGNEQYF.

This rearrangement joins TRBV5-1 to TRBJ2-1; D is tentatively TRBD1 or TRBD2 (5 bases each). V was cut by 0 bases and J by 10 bases, with 20 bases left in between. Germline CDR1 SGHRS, CDR2 YFSETQ. The CDR3 covers 16 residues. In DNA form, the CDR3 reads TGCGCCAGCAGCTTGGGGGGGTCCGACAGCTTTAAGGAGCAGTTCTTC. It is translated as CASSLGGSDSFKEQFF.

The chain employs TRBV4-1 and TRBJ2-5, with 15 bases matching TRBD2. The ends lost 4 bases at V and 4 bases at J; junction bases unmatched: 10. The CDR3 is 18 residues long. Germline CDR1 MGHRA, CDR2 YSYEKL. This CDR3 reads CASSLRTSGRADPETQYF. The CDR3 DNA reads TGCGCCAGCAGCCTTAGGACTAGCGGGAGGGCCGACCCAGAGACCCAGTACTTC.

There are many counts of this clonotype. This rearrangement joins TRBV12-3 or TRBV12-4 to TRBJ2-5; 7 bases line up with TRBD2. This CDR3 has 13 amino acids. Unmatched junction bases numbered 8, after V lost 6 bases and J lost 7 bases. The CDR3 DNA is TGTGCCAGCAGCTCCGGGACGGGAGGGACCCAGTACTTC. Amino acid sequence: CASSSGTGGTQYF.

The genes are TRBV4-1 and TRBJ1-3, with 7 nucleotides matching TRBD1. V dropped 2 bases and J dropped 7; count of bases not matched to a gene: 17. Germline CDR1 MGHRA, CDR2 YSYEKL. The CDR3 is made up of 18 amino acids. For the CDR3, the DNA is TGCGCCAGCAGCCAACTACCAGGACAGGCGGGAGTCTTGAACACCATATATTTT. Protein sequence: CASSQLPGQAGVLNTIYF.

This clonotype appeared a few times. The genes are TRBV30 and TRBJ2-5; weak D call: TRBD1 (5 bases). The germline V gene encodes CDR1 GTSNPN and CDR2 SVGIG (reference sequence). The CDR3 is 15 amino acids. Deletions cut 1 base from V and 4 bases from J, with 16 bases between. The CDR3 protein is CAWSEVLGAGETQYF. In DNA form, the CDR3 reads TGTGCCTGGAGTGAGGTTCTAGGGGCAGGAGAGACCCAGTACTTC.